The sample holds many counts of the clone carrying this T cell receptor (beta chain). What it binds is not known. The CDR3 totals 14 residues. V dropped 4 bases and J dropped 6 bases, with 13 bases sitting between them. Germline V lookup: CDR1 SNHLY, CDR2 FYNNEI. Using RNA transcripts, the TCR beta CDR3 regions were amplified. HTBI primers primed a first-round RT-PCR, and a second-round multiplex PCR followed. MiXCR was run by TCRdb on the multiplex PCR reads, yielding one entry per CDR3 protein. The data contain about 210,000 distinct CDR3 sequences, roughly 29% of them singletons. Patients with other autoimmune diseases, uncontrolled infections, pregnancy or lactation were excluded. Orbital computed tomography, together with clinical symptoms, serum thyroxine, TRAb and thyroid ultrasound, was used for diagnosis. The sample is drawn from a study of Graves' ophthalmopathy and Graves' hyperthyroidism.

Study-wide results and caveats: A majority of expanded thyroid clonotypes exceeding 0.001 frequency were likewise present in blood. The model predicted ophthalmopathy progression with around 69% sensitivity and 72% to 85% specificity.

The source of this sequence is a man between 50 and 59 years old with Graves' ophthalmopathy. This chain links TRBV2 with TRBJ1-5; TRBD1 is a possible D gene (6 bases). The sample taken for sequencing was peripheral blood. The CDR3 protein is CASSGEGGGQPQHF. CDR3 in DNA: TGTGCCAGCAGTGGGGAGGGGGGAGGTCAGCCCCAGCATTTT.